A single sample gave rise to the 15 T cell receptor beta chains below, sequenced in a study of T cell responses to AZD1222 COVID-19 vaccine. Assay used: immunoSEQ multiplex PCR; TCRdb lists only in-frame clones, some missing. The data show tens of thousands of clones, with 85% to 90% seen just once and roughly 5.6% held by the top ten. Sequencing used peripheral blood, obtained 28 days after the second AZD1222 dose. These receptors all come from an adult who received the AZD1222 COVID-19 vaccine.

This CDR3 is CASSALDGNEQFF. CDR3 in DNA: TGTGCCAGCAGCGCTCTGGACGGGAATGAGCAGTTCTTC. The chain links TRBV9 to TRBJ2-1; D gene uncertain. The CDR3 loop spans 13 amino acids. V lost 3 bases and J lost 7, with 11 bases in between. The germline CDR1 and CDR2 sequences are SGDLS and YYNGEE. The full variable domain, in which reference TRBV9 and TRBJ2-1 provide the parts outside the CDR3, is DSGVTQTPKHLITATGQRVTLRCSPRSGDLSVYWYQQSLDQGLQFLIQYYNGEERAKGNILERFSAQQFPDLHSELNLSSLELGDSALYFCASSALDGNEQFFGPGTRLTVL.

This clone was detected only a few times. CDR3 protein: CASGGRVRGEKLFF. Written as DNA, the CDR3 is TGCGCCAGCGGCGGAAGGGTCCGGGGAGAAAAACTGTTTTTT. The chain carries TRBV10-2 and TRBJ1-4; D call uncertain. Germline V CDR1 and CDR2: WSHSY, SAAADI. The CDR3 loop spans 14 amino acids. V was clipped by 8 bases and J by 8 bases, with 18 bases between them.

The rearrangement uses TRBV5-5 and TRBJ1-3; no reliable D call. Germline V lookup: CDR1 SGHKS, CDR2 YYEKEE (reference sequence). The CDR3 is 14 amino acids. Trimming shortened V by 0 bases and J by 0 bases, and 4 bases separated the two germline ends. This CDR3 is CASSLVGSGNTIYF. The DNA of the CDR3 is TGTGCCAGCAGCTTGGTAGGCTCTGGAAACACCATATATTTT.

This clone is a singleton in its sample. CDR3 sequence (DNA): TGTGCCAGCAGTCCCCTGGGCGGGGATGAGCAGTACTTC. This translates into CASSPLGGDEQYF. The chain combines TRBV5-6 with TRBJ2-7; perhaps TRBD2 as D (6 bases). The ends were cut back, 5 bases at V and 7 bases at J, with 16 bases in the middle. Germline V gene data show CDR1 as SGHDT and CDR2 as YYEEEE. The CDR3 spans 13 residues.

The chain is built from TRBV6-5 and TRBJ1-1; D is ambiguous. Germline V gene lookup returns CDR1 MNHEY and CDR2 SVGAGI. The CDR3 has 12 amino acids. Trimming removed 7 bases at V and 6 bases at J, with 12 bases between. CDR3 amino acids: CASTAGFAEAFF. For the CDR3, the DNA is TGTGCCAGCACGGCGGGGTTCGCTGAAGCTTTCTTT.

The chain joins TRBV28 to TRBJ2-3, with no clear D. V shed 3 bases and J shed 2 bases, with 12 bases lying between them. CDR1 and CDR2 (germline): MDHEN, SYDVKM. This CDR3 has 15 residues. Here the CDR3 DNA reads TGTGCCAGCAGTTTCCCTACGACTCACACAGATACGCAGTATTTT. It specifies CASSFPTTHTDTQYF. Filled out from reference TRBV28 and TRBJ2-3, the complete variable domain reads DVKVTQSSRYLVKRTGEKVFLECVQDMDHENMFWYRQDPGLGLRLIYFSYDVKMKEKGDIPEGYSVSREKKERFSLILESASTNQTSMYLCASSFPTTHTDTQYFGPGTRLTVL.

This chain connects TRBV7-2 to TRBJ2-2; D ambiguous. Deletions cut 1 base from V and 0 bases from J, with 6 bases between. The germline CDR1 and CDR2 sequences are SGHTA and FQGNSA. The CDR3 has 15 amino acids. The DNA for the CDR3 is TGTGCCAGCAGCTTAGGTATACCGAACACCGGGGAGCTGTTTTTT. Translating it yields CASSLGIPNTGELFF.

This chain connects TRBV7-2 to TRBJ2-1, with D possibly being TRBD2 (6 bases). This CDR3 region has 15 residues. Deletions cut 5 bases from V and 5 bases from J, with 16 bases between. Germline values: CDR1 SGHTA, CDR2 FQGNSA. CDR3 residues: CASSPTSSSHNEQFF. CDR3 DNA: TGTGCCAGCAGCCCGACTAGTAGTTCCCACAATGAGCAGTTCTTC.

The rearrangement uses TRBV5-4 and TRBJ2-5; 7 bases map to TRBD1. V gave up 5 bases and J gave up 5 bases; unmatched junction bases: 12. The germline CDR1 and CDR2 sequences are SGHNT and YYREEE (reference sequence). The CDR3 is 15 amino acids. The DNA for the CDR3 is TGTGCCAGCAGTCAGGGGGAGTTGAGCTACGAGACCCAGTACTTC. This sequence encodes CASSQGELSYETQYF.

The chain carries TRBV7-2 and TRBJ2-1; 7 nucleotides match TRBD2. This CDR3 spans 18 amino acids. Germline assignment: CDR1 SGHTA and CDR2 FQGNSA. V lost 6 bases to trimming and J lost 3 bases; unmatched junction nucleotides: 17. DNA of the CDR3: TGTGCCAGCAGTAATAGGTGGGGGGGGGATCCCAGCTACAATGAGCAGTTCTTC. Its translation is CASSNRWGGDPSYNEQFF.

This chain uses TRBV25-1 with TRBJ2-2; 7 nucleotides line up with TRBD2. The germline CDR1 and CDR2 sequences are MGHDK and SYGVNS. V lost 1 base to trimming and J lost 7 bases; unmatched junction nucleotides: 3. This CDR3 has 14 amino acids. CDR3 coding DNA: TGTGCCAGCAGTGAATGGTGGGGGGGCGGGGAGCTGTTTTTT. This gives the protein CASSEWWGGGELFF.

The chain uses TRBV6-4 and TRBJ1-2, with D uncertain. The CDR3 totals 13 residues. CDR1 is MRHNA, CDR2 SNTAGT, per germline. V dropped 4 bases and J dropped 2 bases, with 8 bases sitting between them. The CDR3 nucleotides read TGTGCCAGCAGTGGAGGCCGGAACTATGGCTACACCTTC. Protein: CASSGGRNYGYTF.

This chain uses TRBV21-1 with TRBJ2-4; the table's D call, TRBD1, was not checked against the DNA. TRBV21-1 is a pseudogene segment. CDR3 length: 21 residues. CDR3 loop: CASSKPGTGFPRGGLGHIQYF. CDR3 bases: TGTGCCAGCAGCAAACCTGGGACAGGGTTTCCTCGGGGCGGTTTGGGTCACATTCAGTACTTC.

The chain joins TRBV27 to TRBJ2-5; D may be TRBD1 (5 bases). The CDR3 totals 15 residues. V was cut by 2 bases and J by 1 base, with 11 bases left in between. CDR1 is MNHEY and CDR2 is SMNVEV in the germline V gene (reference sequence). The CDR3 sequence: CASSLIGHFQETQYF. In DNA, the CDR3 is TGTGCCAGCAGTTTAATAGGACACTTCCAAGAGACCCAGTACTTC.

This clone was seen a single time. The CDR3 is CASRGLAGGHNEQFF. CDR3 coding DNA: TGTGCCAGCAGGGGACTAGCGGGAGGCCACAATGAGCAGTTCTTC. J is TRBJ2-1 and V is TRBV28; 15 bases line up with TRBD2. The germline V gene has CDR1 MDHEN and CDR2 SYDVKM. This CDR3 spans 15 amino acids. Trimming at V came to 6 bases and at J to 5 bases, leaving 2 bases not matched to a gene. The full variable domain, its missing parts supplied by reference TRBV28 and TRBJ2-1, is DVKVTQSSRYLVKRTGEKVFLECVQDMDHENMFWYRQDPGLGLRLIYFSYDVKMKEKGDIPEGYSVSREKKERFSLILESASTNQTSMYLCASRGLAGGHNEQFFGPGTRLTVL.